These 9 T cell receptor beta chains share one sample of origin, sequenced in a study of vaccination and CD4 T cells after COVID-19. Antigens for these TCRs are unknown. Described treatment: roughly 10-day PBMC culture with coronavirus spike peptide pools or control peptides (ViraFEST assay). CD4+ T cells that had been cultured provided DNA sequenced with the Oncomine TCR Beta short-read assay. TCRdb passed the PCR reads through MiXCR, listing each CDR3 protein once. The sample holds about 25,000 distinct CDR3 sequences; more than 40% are singletons and the top ten take roughly 6.1%. Sample: CD4+ T cells from blood, cultured in vitro. These receptors all come from a human donor who had recovered from COVID-19.

In this sample, this clonotype turned up a few times. The chain couples TRBV20-1 to TRBJ1-2; the match to TRBD1 covers 9 bases. With V trimmed by 0 bases and J by 7 bases, 12 bases remained unmatched. Germline V gene sequence: CDR1 DFQATT, CDR2 SNEGSKA (reference sequence). CDR3 size: 16 residues. The chain's CDR3 is CSARDQGRDRAGGYTF. The DNA for the CDR3 is TGCAGTGCTAGAGATCAGGGGCGGGACAGGGCAGGTGGCTACACCTTC.

Turning to this clonotype: A read error may produce the germline difference seen at one junction end. The chain carries TRBV27 and TRBJ2-2; a weak D match, TRBD2 (5 bases). Germline lookup yields CDR1 MNHEY and CDR2 SMNVEV (reference sequence). This CDR3 is built from 15 residues. The CDR3 here is CASSPSGVGTGEPFF. DNA for the CDR3: TGTGCCAGCAGCCCATCTGGGGTAGGAACCGGGGAGCCGTTTTTT.

This clonotype showed up just once. The J gene is TRBJ1-1, the V gene TRBV5-4; 8 bases are shared with TRBD1. CDR1 and CDR2 from the germline V gene are SGHNT and YYREEE (reference sequence). V shed 5 bases and J 0 bases; nucleotides not matched to a gene: 3. This CDR3 spans 14 amino acids. The CDR3 DNA is TGTGCCAGCAGGAGACAGGGGATGAACACTGAAGCTTTCTTT. Translating gives CASRRQGMNTEAFF.

This rearrangement joins TRBV6-2 or TRBV6-3 to TRBJ2-7; 8 bases align to TRBD2. This CDR3 spans 13 amino acids. Germline V CDR1 and CDR2: MNHEY, SVGEGT. Germline trimming cut 6 bases from V and 2 bases from J; bases unmatched to any gene: 3. The CDR3 coding sequence is TGTGCCAGCAGGGGTAGCGGGACCTACGAGCAGTACTTC. It encodes CASRGSGTYEQYF.

The chain has TRBV12-3 or TRBV12-4 and TRBJ2-2; 10 bases are a match to TRBD1. Losses at the gene ends were 6 bases for V and 2 bases for J; bases not matched to a gene: 3. The CDR3 runs to 15 residues. CDR3 protein: CASRDRGPNTGELFF. DNA of the CDR3: TGTGCCAGCAGAGACAGGGGGCCTAACACCGGGGAGCTGTTTTTT.

This chain uses TRBV19 with TRBJ2-5; 9 bases map to TRBD1. V gave up 5 bases and J gave up 5 bases; unmatched junction bases: 3. The CDR3 loop spans 13 amino acids. The V gene's germline CDR1 is LNHDA and CDR2 SQIVND (reference sequence). CDR3 DNA: TGTGCCAGTAGTGGGGACAGGGTGGAGACCCAGTACTTC. This sequence encodes CASSGDRVETQYF.

In its sample, this clonotype was seen a few times. This CDR3 is CSAQTGRQIYGEQYF. Here the CDR3 DNA reads TGCAGTGCCCAGACGGGGCGCCAAATATACGGCGAGCAGTACTTC. The chain carries TRBV20-1 and TRBJ2-7; the D gene could be TRBD1 or TRBD2 (5 bases each). This CDR3 spans 15 amino acids. Germline CDR1 is DFQATT and CDR2 is SNEGSKA (reference sequence). V lost 6 bases and J 6 bases, leaving 24 bases between the germline ends.

The V gene is TRBV2, the J gene TRBJ2-5; D possibly corresponds to TRBD1 (6 bases). The CDR3 loop spans 13 amino acids. Trimming took off 5 bases at V and 1 base at J, with 8 bases between the two ends. Per germline, CDR1 SNHLY and CDR2 FYNNEI. The CDR3 DNA follows: TGTGCCAGCAGTTTGGACAGCCAAGAGACCCAGTACTTC. This sequence encodes CASSLDSQETQYF.

This clonotype was recorded a few times. This chain links TRBV6-2 or TRBV6-3 with TRBJ1-1; perhaps TRBD1 as D (6 bases). The CDR3 covers 11 residues. Per germline, CDR1 MNHEY and CDR2 SVGEGT. V was shortened by 8 bases and J by 5 bases, with 9 bases between the two germline ends. The CDR3 DNA reads as TGTGCCAGCGGCCAGGGGACTGAAGCTTTCTTT. Protein product: CASGQGTEAFF.